The sequence of this T cell receptor beta chain was determined in a study of shared clonotypes between healthy human individuals. Study in general: CD4 naive and memory got three plates each, CD8 naive two, CD8 memory one. Study outcomes and limitations: Apart from blood, nothing was sampled; tissue repertoires likely differ.

Comments on this clone: The antigen is unknown.

Using immunoSEQ multiplex PCR, the repertoire was profiled, and TCRdb retains in-frame clones only, with some absent. The sample contains a few million clones, approximately 93% of which appear only once. CDR3 length equals 15 residues. V was trimmed by 3 bases and J by 4 bases, leaving 11 bases between them. Germline V gives CDR1 SGDLS, CDR2 YYNGEE. This chain uses TRBV9 with TRBJ2-6; the D is unclear. The sequence was obtained from a man aged 18 to 35 in good health. Some clones in this sample may be carry-over from other donors' samples. Sample: naive CD4+ T cells from PBMCs. As for subset: CD45RA+ positively selected. CDR3 residues: CASSARATGANVLTF. The CDR3 DNA reads as TGTGCCAGCAGCGCACGAGCTACGGGGGCCAACGTCCTGACTTTC.